This TCR beta chain emerged from a study of T-cell memory formation after mild COVID-19. In regard to this clonotype: Its antigen is undetermined.

The germline V gene encodes CDR1 ENHRY and CDR2 SYGVKD. This CDR3 comprises 13 residues. V lost 8 bases, J lost 11 bases, and 19 bases lay in between. Overall study results and limits: While clones contracting from day 15 to 85 were balanced between CD4 and CD8, later expanders leaned CD4+. Within pre-infection memory, some responding clones were found, suggesting cross-reactive memory joined. Mostly located in CM and EM were contracting CD4+ clones, with contracting CD8+ clones located in EMRA.

5'RACE, which relied on constant-segment primers, yielded TCR alpha and TCR beta cDNA libraries carrying sample barcodes and UMIs. TCRdb redid the calling of the 5' RACE reads with MiXCR, one entry per CDR3 protein. Found here are roughly 480,000 distinct CDR3 sequences, more than 20% of them singletons; the top ten hold under 15%. This receptor was taken from an adult woman who had mild COVID-19 (a few samples of this study predate the infection). Cell type and time point are not known. This rearrangement joins TRBV10-3 to TRBJ1-3; tentatively, D is TRBD1 (5 bases). Sequencing input: PBMCs or a T cell subset sorted from them (not recorded which). The CDR3 bases are TGTGCCATCTCTTGGGGGGACGCGGAATCCATATATTTT. Encoded protein: CAISWGDAESIYF.